A single sample gave rise to the 30 T cell receptor beta chains below, sequenced in a study of blood T cell repertoires in COVID-19. Only in-frame clones appear in the TCRdb table, and some are missing; sequencing was by immunoSEQ multiplex PCR. The sample consists of under 150,000 clones, 80% to 90% of them appearing once. Sequenced: peripheral blood. These receptors were collected from a human donor in a cohort sampled during active COVID-19.

V and J are TRBV5-5 and TRBJ2-5, with TRBD2 matching over 9 bases. The trim removed 0 bases at V and 8 bases at J, leaving 14 bases unmatched. The CDR3 spans 17 residues. Germline assignment: CDR1 SGHKS and CDR2 YYEKEE (reference sequence). The CDR3 nucleotides are TGTGCCAGCAGCTTGGCCCTAGCGGGAACCCTCCGGGACACCCAGTACTTC. Translated, it gives CASSLALAGTLRDTQYF.

This rearrangement joins TRBV7-2 to TRBJ2-5; D is perhaps TRBD2 (7 bases). This CDR3 has 14 amino acids. Trimming pared 2 bases from V and 5 bases from J, leaving 12 bases between. Germline V gene lookup returns CDR1 SGHTA and CDR2 FQGNSA. The CDR3 protein is CASSLMGGRETQYF. CDR3 sequence (DNA): TGTGCCAGCAGCTTAATGGGGGGGCGGGAGACCCAGTACTTC. Together with reference TRBV7-2 and TRBJ2-5, the CDR3 gives the full variable domain: GAGVSQSPSNKVTEKGKDVELRCDPISGHTALYWYRQSLGQGLEFLIYFQGNSAPDKSGLPSDRFSAERTGGSVSTLTIQRTQQEDSAVYLCASSLMGGRETQYFGPGTRLLVL.

This clone was counted a few times. The junction shows a germline mismatch at one end, possibly a read error. The gene calls are TRBV7-8 and TRBJ1-4; tentative D call: TRBD1 (5 bases). From germline, CDR1 is SGHVS and CDR2 FQNEAQ. The CDR3 has 14 amino acids. Here the CDR3 DNA reads TGTGCCACCAGCCTGACAGTGACAAATGAAAAACTGTTTTTT. This translates into CATSLTVTNEKLFF. Using reference TRBV7-8 and TRBJ1-4 for the parts outside the CDR3, the full variable domain is GAGVSQSPRYKVAKRGQDVALRCDPISGHVSLFWYQQALGQGPEFLTYFQNEAQLDKSGLPSDRFFAERPEGSVSTLKIQRTQQEDSAVYLCATSLTVTNEKLFFGSGTQLSVL.

The gene calls are TRBV9 and TRBJ2-7, with D possibly matching TRBD2 (6 bases). Germline assignment: CDR1 SGDLS and CDR2 YYNGEE. CDR3 length: 15 amino acids. Between the trimmed V and J ends, which lost 0 bases and 2 bases, there was a span of 12 bases. As DNA, the CDR3 is TGTGCCAGCAGCGTAGCTACGGGGGAAACCTACGAGCAGTACTTC. It codes for CASSVATGETYEQYF. Looking up the rest from reference TRBV9 and TRBJ2-7 gives the full variable domain: DSGVTQTPKHLITATGQRVTLRCSPRSGDLSVYWYQQSLDQGLQFLIQYYNGEERAKGNILERFSAQQFPDLHSELNLSSLELGDSALYFCASSVATGETYEQYFGPGTRLTVT.

The CDR3 spells CASSPLSGTDAEAFF. The CDR3 coding sequence is TGTGCCAGCTCACCCCTATCGGGGACTGATGCTGAAGCTTTCTTT. V and J are TRBV18 and TRBJ1-1, with a tentative D call TRBD1 (5 bases). Trimming left V 3 bases short and J 6 bases short, with 17 bases between. Germline CDR1 is KGHSH and CDR2 is LQKENI. This CDR3 comprises 15 residues.

This chain connects TRBV27 to TRBJ1-2; 11 bases map to TRBD1. CDR1 is MNHEY, CDR2 SMNVEV, per germline (reference sequence). V was clipped by 0 bases and J by 5 bases; unmatched bases: 5. The CDR3 sequence is 16 residues long. CDR3 sequence reads: CASSLSGTGGRYGYTF. For the CDR3, the DNA is TGTGCCAGCAGTTTATCCGGGACAGGGGGTCGGTATGGCTACACCTTC.

The chain joins TRBV7-9 to TRBJ2-1, with 12 bases matching TRBD1. The CDR3 is 16 residues long. Trimming at V came to 5 bases and at J to 9 bases, leaving 11 bases not matched to a gene. From germline, CDR1 is SEHNR and CDR2 FQNEAQ (reference sequence). CDR3 DNA: TGTGCCAGCAGCCCCCGGGGACAGGGGGCCAGGGGTGAGCAGTTCTTC. This translates into CASSPRGQGARGEQFF.

The chain joins TRBV9 to TRBJ1-4; D gene unclear. The CDR3 extends over 13 amino acids. Between the trimmed V and J ends, which lost 4 bases and 8 bases, there was a span of 12 bases. Germline V lookup: CDR1 SGDLS, CDR2 YYNGEE. For the CDR3, the DNA is TGTGCCAGCAGCCTAGGCGAGCGGGAAAAACTGTTTTTT. Translated, it gives CASSLGEREKLFF.

The V gene is TRBV13, the J gene TRBJ2-3; TRBD2 matches 10 bases. The CDR3 totals 15 residues. The V and J ends lost 5 bases and 6 bases, in that order; junction bases with no gene match: 8. Looked up from germline, CDR1 is PRHDT and CDR2 is FYEKMQ (reference sequence). Written as DNA, the CDR3 is TGTGCCAGCAGCAGACCGGGACTAGCGAAGGATACGCAGTATTTT. Protein product: CASSRPGLAKDTQYF.

This chain connects TRBV19 to TRBJ2-5; TRBD1 matches 7 bases. The germline gives CDR1 LNHDA, CDR2 SQIVND (reference sequence). The CDR3 is 13 residues long. V trimming: 6 bases; J trimming: 5 bases; junction bases outside the gene matches: 6. The CDR3 coding sequence is TGTGCCAGTAGGGAAGGGGGCATGGAGACCCAGTACTTC. This translates into CASREGGMETQYF.

The chain uses TRBV6-2 or TRBV6-3 and TRBJ1-4; no clear D gene. V lost 5 bases and J lost 0, with 7 bases in between. This CDR3 region has 14 residues. Germline CDR1 MNHEY, CDR2 SVGEGT. DNA for the CDR3: TGTGCCAGCAGTCACAGTGCAACTAATGAAAAACTGTTTTTT. Its translation is CASSHSATNEKLFF.

The chain employs TRBV27 and TRBJ1-2, with a weak D call TRBD1 (6 bases). Germline assignment: CDR1 MNHEY and CDR2 SMNVEV (reference sequence). V gave up 7 bases and J gave up 4 bases, with 10 bases separating them. The CDR3 totals 12 residues. Here the CDR3 DNA reads TGTGCCAGCATGGGCAGGGGCTATGGCTACACCTTC. Its protein product is CASMGRGYGYTF.

The chain links TRBV5-1 to TRBJ1-2; weak D call: TRBD1 (6 bases). Germline V CDR1 and CDR2: SGHRS, YFSETQ. CDR3 length: 15 amino acids. The V gene lost 0 bases and the J gene lost 1 base, with 10 bases spanning the gap. The CDR3 DNA reads TGCGCCAGCAGCTTGGAAACAGGGAGTAACTATGGCTACACCTTC. Translation: CASSLETGSNYGYTF.

This sequence joins TRBV11-3 and TRBJ2-1, with D perhaps TRBD2 (6 bases). Trimming stripped 7 bases from V and 8 bases from J, with 18 bases between. The CDR3 loop spans 14 amino acids. Germline V gene lookup returns CDR1 SGHNT and CDR2 YENEEA. In nucleotides, the CDR3 is TGTGCCAGCACCCAGACTAGTACGGATGATGAGCAGTTCTTC. Amino acids: CASTQTSTDDEQFF.

The genes are TRBV6-1 and TRBJ2-2, with D perhaps TRBD1 (6 bases). The germline V gene encodes CDR1 MNHNS and CDR2 SASEGT. V was pared by 4 bases and J by 7 bases, with 19 bases between. The CDR3 totals 16 residues. This CDR3 reads CASSGRTVPLDGELFF. In nucleotides, the CDR3 is TGTGCCAGCAGTGGGCGGACAGTGCCCCTGGACGGGGAGCTGTTTTTT.

The V and J genes are TRBV2 and TRBJ2-7; TRBD1 matches at 9 bases. V was pared by 10 bases and J by 4 bases, with 14 bases of the junction left unmatched. The CDR3 is 15 residues long. Germline CDR1 is SNHLY and CDR2 is FYNNEI. The CDR3 DNA sequence: TGTGCCACCGATACGTCCGGGACAGGGCGGTACGAGCAGTACTTC. It encodes CATDTSGTGRYEQYF.

This clone was detected only a few times. The chain uses TRBV24-1 and TRBJ2-1, with 7 bases aligning to TRBD1. CDR1 and CDR2 (germline): KGHDR, SFDVKD. The CDR3 is 15 amino acids. Trimming removed 4 bases from V and 4 bases from J; junction bases left unmatched: 6. CDR3 in DNA: TGTGCCACCAGTGACCGGGACAGCAGATACAATGAGCAGTTCTTC. It codes for CATSDRDSRYNEQFF.

The V call is TRBV9, the J call TRBJ1-1; the D is unclear. Trimming stripped 7 bases from V and 4 bases from J, with 11 bases between. The CDR3 totals 12 residues. Germline V gene lookup returns CDR1 SGDLS and CDR2 YYNGEE. CDR3 DNA sequence: TGTGCCAGCGGAGATCTGGGCACTGAAGCTTTCTTT. Residues: CASGDLGTEAFF.

This chain connects TRBV11-3 to TRBJ2-1; 16 bases match TRBD2. Germline values: CDR1 SGHNT, CDR2 YENEEA. Trimming at V came to 5 bases and at J to 5 bases, leaving 9 bases not matched to a gene. The CDR3 sequence is 18 residues long. CDR3 DNA: TGTGCCAGCAGCCCCCGAGGGACTAGCGGGGGGGCGCACAATGAGCAGTTCTTC. Amino acid sequence: CASSPRGTSGGAHNEQFF.

CDR3 loop: CASEGDSGTEAFF. DNA for the CDR3: TGTGCTAGTGAGGGCGATTCGGGGACTGAAGCTTTCTTT. V usage is TRBV12-5 and J usage is TRBJ1-1, with no clear D. Between the trimmed V and J ends, which lost 7 bases and 5 bases, there was a span of 14 bases. Germline CDR1 is LGHNT and CDR2 is FRNRAP. The CDR3 contains 13 residues.

This sequence joins TRBV18 and TRBJ2-7; D might be TRBD1 (5 bases). CDR1 and CDR2 (germline): KGHSH, LQKENI. CDR3 length: 15 amino acids. Between the trimmed V and J ends, which lost 2 bases and 0 bases, there was a span of 11 bases. The CDR3 reads CASSPGQGSSYEQYF. The CDR3 DNA reads TGTGCCAGCTCACCAGGTCAGGGTTCCTCCTACGAGCAGTACTTC.

This clone was found once. J is TRBJ2-7 and V is TRBV20-1; tentative D call: TRBD2 (5 bases). The CDR3 has 13 residues. Germline CDR1 and CDR2: DFQATT and SNEGSKA (reference sequence). The V end was cut by 3 bases, the J end by 5 bases, with 14 bases between. CDR3 region: CSASPEGTDEQYF. For the CDR3, the DNA is TGCAGTGCTAGTCCAGAGGGAACGGACGAGCAGTACTTC.

The chain has TRBV28 and TRBJ2-2; D call uncertain. The germline V gene encodes CDR1 MDHEN and CDR2 SYDVKM. The CDR3 totals 14 residues. V was clipped by 4 bases and J by 0 bases, with 6 bases between them. The CDR3 coding sequence is TGTGCCAGCAGTTGGCCATCGAACACCGGGGAGCTGTTTTTT. Its protein product is CASSWPSNTGELFF.

The chain recombines TRBV6-2 or TRBV6-3 with TRBJ1-5, with TRBD1 as a possible D gene (6 bases). Trimming took off 2 bases at V and 3 bases at J, with 20 bases between the two ends. There are 18 residues in the CDR3. Germline CDR1 reads MNHEY; CDR2 reads SVGEGT. Written as DNA, the CDR3 is TGTGCCAGCAGTTACACAAGACATCAGGGGTCGTTCAATCAGCCCCAGCATTTT. It encodes CASSYTRHQGSFNQPQHF.

The V call is TRBV6-2 or TRBV6-3, the J call TRBJ2-1; D might be TRBD2 (6 bases). The germline V gene encodes CDR1 MNHEY and CDR2 SVGEGT. V dropped 6 bases and J dropped 11 bases, with 11 bases sitting between them. CDR3 length: 11 residues. This CDR3 reads CASSPSGQQFF. In DNA form, the CDR3 reads TGTGCCAGCAGCCCGAGCGGGCAGCAGTTCTTC.

This clone was found many times. The rearrangement uses TRBV5-1 and TRBJ1-1, with D tentatively TRBD1 (5 bases). The CDR3 is 14 amino acids. Germline assignment: CDR1 SGHRS and CDR2 YFSETQ. Trimming pared 0 bases from V and 3 bases from J, leaving 9 bases between. This CDR3 is CASSLGQLYTEAFF. The CDR3 nucleotides are TGCGCCAGCAGCTTGGGACAGCTTTACACTGAAGCTTTCTTT.

The genes are TRBV5-4 and TRBJ2-7; TRBD1 agrees at 9 bases. V gave up 4 bases and J gave up 5 bases; unmatched junction bases: 13. Germline CDR1 SGHNT, CDR2 YYREEE (reference sequence). This CDR3 has 16 residues. DNA of the CDR3: TGTGCCAGCAGCCCCATCCCGGGACAGGGTACACACGAGCAGTACTTC. Amino acid sequence: CASSPIPGQGTHEQYF.

This chain connects TRBV19 to TRBJ1-2, with TRBD1 as a possible D gene (5 bases). CDR1 and CDR2 (germline): LNHDA, SQIVND (reference sequence). The CDR3 is made up of 14 amino acids. V was cut by 4 bases and J by 7 bases, with 16 bases left in between. The CDR3 DNA sequence: TGTGCCAGTAGTACGACAGTACGGCCCAGTGGCTACACCTTC. It translates to CASSTTVRPSGYTF.

The chain links TRBV10-3 to TRBJ2-3; tentatively, D is TRBD1 (5 bases). CDR3 length: 15 amino acids. Trimming removed 2 bases from V and 6 bases from J, with 15 bases in between. The germline V gene encodes CDR1 ENHRY and CDR2 SYGVKD. CDR3: CAISEPGHARDTQYF. CDR3 DNA sequence: TGTGCCATCAGTGAGCCTGGACATGCGAGGGATACGCAGTATTTT.

The chain links TRBV28 to TRBJ2-7, with TRBD1 matching 8 bases. The CDR3 contains 15 residues. CDR1 MDHEN and CDR2 SYDVKM come from the germline V gene. Unmatched junction bases numbered 12, after V lost 5 bases and J lost 6 bases. The CDR3 reads CASSPPHGTGAEQYF. As DNA, the CDR3 is TGTGCCAGCAGTCCTCCGCACGGGACAGGTGCCGAGCAGTACTTC. The full variable domain, its missing parts supplied by reference TRBV28 and TRBJ2-7, is DVKVTQSSRYLVKRTGEKVFLECVQDMDHENMFWYRQDPGLGLRLIYFSYDVKMKEKGDIPEGYSVSREKKERFSLILESASTNQTSMYLCASSPPHGTGAEQYFGPGTRLTVT.